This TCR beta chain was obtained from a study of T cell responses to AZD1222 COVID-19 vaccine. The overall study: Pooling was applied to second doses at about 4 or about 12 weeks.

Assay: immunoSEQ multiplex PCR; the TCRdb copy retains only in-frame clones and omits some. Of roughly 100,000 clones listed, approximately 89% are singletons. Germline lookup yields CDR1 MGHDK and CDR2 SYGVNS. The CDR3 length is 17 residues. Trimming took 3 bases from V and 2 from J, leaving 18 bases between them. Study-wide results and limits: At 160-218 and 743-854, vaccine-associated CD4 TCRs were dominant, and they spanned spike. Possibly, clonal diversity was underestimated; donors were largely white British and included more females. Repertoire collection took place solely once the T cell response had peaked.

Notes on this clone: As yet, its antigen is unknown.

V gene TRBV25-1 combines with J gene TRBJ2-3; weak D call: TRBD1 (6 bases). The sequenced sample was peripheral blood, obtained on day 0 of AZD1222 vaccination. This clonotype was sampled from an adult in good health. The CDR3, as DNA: TGTGCCAGCAGTGAGCCTCGGGACATGTCTAACACAGATACGCAGTATTTT. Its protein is CASSEPRDMSNTDTQYF.